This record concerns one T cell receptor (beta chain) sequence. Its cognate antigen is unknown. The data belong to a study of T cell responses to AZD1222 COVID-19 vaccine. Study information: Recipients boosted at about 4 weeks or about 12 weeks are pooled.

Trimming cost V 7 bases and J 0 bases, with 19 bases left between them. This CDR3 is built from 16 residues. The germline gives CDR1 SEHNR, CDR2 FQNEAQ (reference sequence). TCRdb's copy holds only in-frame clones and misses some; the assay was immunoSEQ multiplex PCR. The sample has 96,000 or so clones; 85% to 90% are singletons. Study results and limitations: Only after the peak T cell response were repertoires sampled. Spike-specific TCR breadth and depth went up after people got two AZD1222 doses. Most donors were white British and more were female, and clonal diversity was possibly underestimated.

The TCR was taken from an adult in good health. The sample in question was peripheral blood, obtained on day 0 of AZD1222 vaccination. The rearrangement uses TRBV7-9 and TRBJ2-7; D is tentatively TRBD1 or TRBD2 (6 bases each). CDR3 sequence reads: CASTKWRGESSYEQYF. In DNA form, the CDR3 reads TGTGCCAGCACCAAGTGGAGGGGGGAGAGCTCCTACGAGCAGTACTTC.